This T cell receptor beta chain is from a study of blood T cells in healthy people across ages. The study's findings and limits: As age increased, TCR beta diversity per million T cells fell in a roughly linear fashion.

It was with a sample-barcoded 5' primer and a J-beta primer mix that a second PCR of roughly 6 to 12 cycles was run. Using its own MiXCR run on the 5' RACE reads, TCRdb lists one record per CDR3 protein. The table records approximately 1.5 million distinct CDR3 sequences, roughly 30% of them present only once. This clonotype was observed a handful of times. Its specificity is unknown. The CDR3 contains 15 residues. Germline-derived CDR1 and CDR2 are MGHRA and YSYEKL. The V end lost 3 bases, the J end lost 5 bases, and 17 bases lay between the germline ends. The sample taken for sequencing was blood. The chain is built from TRBV4-1 and TRBJ2-7, with D possibly matching TRBD1 (6 bases). This TCR was recovered from a woman aged 25 to 39 in good health. Here the CDR3 reads CASSHGQKTSHEQYF. CDR3 coding DNA: TGCGCCAGCAGCCACGGACAGAAGACTTCCCACGAGCAGTACTTC.